This is a list of T cell receptor beta chains from one sample in a study of cytomegalovirus exposure and HLA in healthy donors. Sequencing was performed with immunoSEQ multiplex PCR; in TCRdb, only in-frame clones are kept and a portion is missing. Seen here are a few hundred thousand clones, around 90% observed once, and the top ten hold about 1.7%. The sequenced sample consisted of PBMCs. All receptors derive from a girl aged 2 to 10 in good health and CMV-seronegative. Each CDR3 is given without its conserved first and last residue.

j_gene: TRBJ2-5; v_gene: TRBV13; CDR3aa: ASSLGLARRETQY
j_gene: TRBJ1-3; v_gene: TRBV7-6; CDR3aa: ASSPLGEGASGNTIY
j_gene: TRBJ2-1; v_gene: TRBV11-2; CDR3aa: ASSLEGTSGAYNEQF
j_gene: TRBJ2-1; v_gene: TRBV6-1; CDR3aa: ALGGRGYNEQF
j_gene: TRBJ1-4; v_gene: TRBV7-9; CDR3aa: ASSPGQDGEKLF
j_gene: TRBJ2-1; v_gene: TRBV11-3; CDR3aa: ASSTNNEQF
j_gene: TRBJ2-5; v_gene: TRBV28; CDR3aa: ASKIQGTETQY
j_gene: TRBJ1-2; v_gene: TRBV29-1; CDR3aa: SAPIPGGDGCT
j_gene: TRBJ1-2; v_gene: TRBV27; CDR3aa: ASSSGQGDGYT
j_gene: TRBJ2-1; v_gene: TRBV27; CDR3aa: ASSPATSGSDEQF